What follows are 29 T cell receptor beta chains derived from one specimen sequenced in a study of blood T cell repertoires in COVID-19. Sequenced by immunoSEQ multiplex PCR; TCRdb stores in-frame clones only, minus some. Here the sample spans about 200,000 clones, around four fifths being singletons. Material for sequencing was PBMCs or T cells enriched from blood (not recorded which). These receptors were obtained from a man aged 40-55 years who had recovered from COVID-19.

This clone occurred a few times. The V and J genes are TRBV5-6 and TRBJ2-7, with D perhaps TRBD1 (5 bases). V lost 4 bases and J lost 11, with 16 bases in between. Germline V gene data show CDR1 as SGHDT and CDR2 as YYEEEE. The CDR3 has 12 residues. CDR3 loop: CASSPLQGVEYV. The CDR3 nucleotides read TGTGCCAGCAGCCCATTGCAGGGCGTGGAGTACGTC.

The J gene is TRBJ2-4, the V gene TRBV7-9, with D perhaps TRBD1 (5 bases). In germline, CDR1 is SEHNR, CDR2 FQNEAQ (reference sequence). Trimming removed 1 base at V and 0 bases at J, with 10 bases between. The CDR3 is 16 amino acids. The CDR3 region has the DNA TGTGCCAGCAGCTTAGGGGGCTTAGAAGCCAAAAACATTCAGTACTTC. This translates into CASSLGGLEAKNIQYF.

The J gene is TRBJ2-3, the V gene TRBV7-2; tentatively, D is TRBD2 (6 bases). CDR3 length: 14 amino acids. V was trimmed by 5 bases and J by 4 bases, leaving 13 bases between them. CDR1 is SGHTA and CDR2 is FQGNSA in the germline V gene. CDR3 DNA sequence: TGTGCCAGCAGCCCCAGACTAGTCCCAGATACGCAGTATTTT. Translating gives CASSPRLVPDTQYF.

The sample holds one count of this clone. The CDR3 reads CSVELSSYYGYTF. In DNA, the CDR3 is TGCAGCGTTGAACTCAGTTCGTACTATGGCTACACCTTC. The chain carries TRBV29-1 and TRBJ1-2; D not resolved. This CDR3 has 13 amino acids. The V end was cut by 2 bases, the J end by 3 bases, with 10 bases between. CDR1 is SQVTM and CDR2 is ANQGSEA in the germline V gene.

Remarks on this clone: This specimen includes other DNA sequences encoding the same CDR3. The DNA of the CDR3 is TGTGCCAGTCTAGACAGCCTGAACACTGAAGCTTTCTTT. Amino acids: CASLDSLNTEAFF. The chain joins TRBV19 to TRBJ1-1; TRBD1 might be the D (5 bases). This CDR3 is 13 amino acids long. CDR1 and CDR2 (germline): LNHDA, SQIVND (reference sequence). V lost 8 bases, J lost 0 bases, and 10 bases lay in between.

The chain is built from TRBV2 and TRBJ1-2, with D unresolved. Germline V gene data show CDR1 as SNHLY and CDR2 as FYNNEI. V was shortened by 8 bases and J by 2 bases, with 6 bases between the two germline ends. This CDR3 spans 11 amino acids. The DNA for the CDR3 is TGTGCCAGCTCGTTGAACTATGGCTACACCTTC. It codes for CASSLNYGYTF. Based on the CDR3 plus reference TRBV2 and TRBJ1-2, the full variable domain is EPEVTQTPSHQVTQMGQEVILRCVPISNHLYFYWYRQILGQKVEFLVSFYNNEISEKSEIFDDQFSVERPDGSNFTLKIRSTKLEDSAMYFCASSLNYGYTFGSGTRLTVV.

The V gene is TRBV29-1, the J gene TRBJ1-2; no firm D call. Germline CDR1 reads SQVTM; CDR2 reads ANQGSEA. The germline V and J ends were trimmed by 1 base and 5 bases, with 5 bases remaining between them. The CDR3 is 11 amino acids. CDR3: CSVEVSYGYTF. The CDR3 nucleotides read TGCAGCGTTGAAGTCTCTTATGGCTACACCTTC.

The gene calls are TRBV7-9 and TRBJ1-2, with D possibly being TRBD1 (6 bases). The CDR3 extends over 15 amino acids. Germline-derived CDR1 and CDR2 are SEHNR and FQNEAQ (reference sequence). V was cut by 5 bases and J by 2 bases, with 15 bases left in between. The CDR3 region has the DNA TGTGCCAGCAGCCTCTTAGGGGGGGCCAACTATGGCTACACCTTC. Translated, it gives CASSLLGGANYGYTF.

The chain is built from TRBV6-2 or TRBV6-3 and TRBJ2-5, with 7 bases aligning to TRBD1. CDR3 length: 14 amino acids. The V gene's germline CDR1 is MNHEY and CDR2 SVGEGT. Trimming at V came to 6 bases and at J to 0 bases, leaving 4 bases not matched to a gene. The CDR3 is CASSRDSYQETQYF. The DNA for the CDR3 is TGTGCCAGCAGCCGGGACAGCTACCAAGAGACCCAGTACTTC.

This clone appeared a single time. The rearrangement uses TRBV7-9 and TRBJ2-3, with TRBD2 matching over 14 bases. The J segment lost 3 bases and the V segment lost 6 bases, leaving 5 bases of the junction unmatched. The CDR3 sequence is 16 residues long. Germline CDR1 reads SEHNR; CDR2 reads FQNEAQ (reference sequence). CDR3 sequence (DNA): TGTGCCAGCAGGCCGACTAGCGGGAGGGGGACAGATACGCAGTATTTT. Its protein product is CASRPTSGRGTDTQYF.

V usage is TRBV25-1 and J usage is TRBJ1-2; no definite D call. The CDR3 loop spans 12 amino acids. V was shortened by 8 bases and J by 4 bases, with 11 bases between the two germline ends. Germline-derived CDR1 and CDR2 are MGHDK and SYGVNS. The CDR3: CASGGRTYGYTF. The CDR3 nucleotides read TGTGCCAGCGGCGGCCGAACCTATGGCTACACCTTC.

The rearrangement uses TRBV7-2 and TRBJ1-2, with TRBD1 matching over 9 bases. With V trimmed by 4 bases and J by 2 bases, 8 bases remained unmatched. Per germline, CDR1 SGHTA and CDR2 FQGNSA. This CDR3 spans 16 amino acids. In nucleotides, the CDR3 is TGTGCCAGCAGCTACAATTATGGACAGGGGAACTATGGCTACACCTTC. Translating it yields CASSYNYGQGNYGYTF. Looking up the rest from reference TRBV7-2 and TRBJ1-2 gives the full variable domain: GAGVSQSPSNKVTEKGKDVELRCDPISGHTALYWYRQSLGQGLEFLIYFQGNSAPDKSGLPSDRFSAERTGGSVSTLTIQRTQQEDSAVYLCASSYNYGQGNYGYTFGSGTRLTVV.

This rearrangement joins TRBV29-1 to TRBJ2-7; 8 bases are shared with TRBD1. V trimming: 6 bases; J trimming: 6 bases; junction bases outside the gene matches: 13. The germline gives CDR1 SQVTM, CDR2 ANQGSEA. The CDR3 covers 14 residues. In DNA, the CDR3 is TGCAGCGTCAAAAAAGACAGGGGTTCGGTCGAGCAGTACGTC. Translating it yields CSVKKDRGSVEQYV.

This rearrangement joins TRBV18 to TRBJ1-1; D is undetermined. There are 13 residues in the CDR3. The V end was cut by 6 bases, the J end by 10 bases, with 18 bases between. CDR1 is KGHSH and CDR2 is LQKENI in the germline V gene. Here the CDR3 reads CASSPGVTLGAFF. CDR3 coding DNA: TGTGCCAGCTCCCCGGGAGTTACCCTCGGAGCTTTCTTT.

This chain links TRBV7-6 with TRBJ2-1; 7 bases line up with TRBD2. The CDR3 totals 16 residues. V lost 0 bases to trimming and J lost 0 bases; unmatched junction nucleotides: 2. The V gene's germline CDR1 is SGHVS and CDR2 FNYEAQ. Here the CDR3 DNA reads TGTGCCAGCAGCTTAGCTCCGGGGGGCTCCTACAATGAGCAGTTCTTC. This sequence encodes CASSLAPGGSYNEQFF.

The rearrangement links TRBV6-5 to TRBJ2-2, with TRBD2 identical over 8 bases. CDR1 is MNHEY and CDR2 is SVGAGI in the germline V gene. Unmatched junction bases numbered 6, after V lost 1 base and J lost 5 bases. The CDR3 has 16 residues. The CDR3 nucleotides read TGTGCCAGCAGTTACTATTTCAGCGGGAGTACCGGGGAGCTGTTTTTT. This encodes CASSYYFSGSTGELFF.

The chain has TRBV2 and TRBJ1-2; TRBD1 aligns across 7 bases. After removal of 2 bases from V and 4 bases from J, the junction contained 7 bases not matched to a gene. This CDR3 contains 15 residues. In germline, CDR1 is SNHLY, CDR2 FYNNEI. The CDR3 nucleotides read TGTGCCAGCAGTGAATCTCTGGACAGGCTCTATGGCTACACCTTC. Translated: CASSESLDRLYGYTF.

This clone was detected only once. The junction departs from the called germline gene at one end, perhaps through a read error. The chain links TRBV7-7 to TRBJ2-2, with 12 nucleotides matching TRBD2. The CDR3 runs to 18 residues. Germline V gene sequence: CDR1 SSHAT, CDR2 FNYEAQ (reference sequence). CDR3 residues: CASSRLAGVGSDTGELFF. The CDR3 DNA reads as TGTGCTAGCAGCCGACTAGCGGGAGTGGGGTCGGACACCGGGGAGCTGTTTTTT.

The rearrangement links TRBV6-5 to TRBJ2-1; D may be TRBD1 (6 bases). The germline CDR1 and CDR2 sequences are MNHEY and SVGAGI. The CDR3 is 15 residues long. Trimming stripped 6 bases from V and 2 bases from J, with 14 bases between. CDR3 sequence: CASSFRGSAYNEQFF. The CDR3 region has the DNA TGTGCCAGCAGCTTCAGGGGATCGGCCTACAATGAGCAGTTCTTC.

V and J are TRBV7-9 and TRBJ2-5, with D possibly matching TRBD2 (6 bases). Trimming shortened V by 4 bases and J by 5 bases, and 17 bases separated the two germline ends. Germline V CDR1 and CDR2: SEHNR, FQNEAQ (reference sequence). This CDR3 is 15 amino acids long. The DNA of the CDR3 is TGTGCCAGCAGCTGGGGGGACTGGCCCGTCGAGACCCAGTACTTC. It encodes CASSWGDWPVETQYF.

The chain carries TRBV7-2 and TRBJ1-3; 8 nucleotides align to TRBD1. Germline V CDR1 and CDR2: SGHTA, FQGNSA. CDR3 length: 14 residues. V shed 3 bases and J 7 bases; nucleotides not matched to a gene: 5. This CDR3 is CASSLQGATNTIYF. In nucleotides, the CDR3 is TGTGCCAGCAGCTTGCAGGGGGCTACGAACACCATATATTTT.

The table lists this clone with a count of one. The same CDR3 can be traced to other DNA sequences in this sample. The chain couples TRBV9 to TRBJ2-3; D is perhaps TRBD2 (5 bases). Germline-derived CDR1 and CDR2 are SGDLS and YYNGEE. V was pared by 0 bases and J by 0 bases, with 8 bases between. The CDR3 totals 15 residues. CDR3 sequence (DNA): TGTGCCAGCAGCGTAGCGGGGTTTAGCACAGATACGCAGTATTTT. Amino acid sequence: CASSVAGFSTDTQYF.

This chain uses TRBV24-1 with TRBJ2-7; D unclear. CDR3 length equals 15 residues. V shed 7 bases and J shed 3 bases, with 18 bases lying between them. Germline values: CDR1 KGHDR, CDR2 SFDVKD. The CDR3 region is CATRTPRGENYEQYF. In DNA form, the CDR3 reads TGTGCCACCAGGACCCCCAGAGGCGAGAACTACGAGCAGTACTTC.

The chain uses TRBV7-6 and TRBJ1-1; 8 positions match TRBD1. The CDR3 sequence is 15 residues long. Unmatched junction bases numbered 9, after V lost 5 bases and J lost 4 bases. Germline CDR1 is SGHVS and CDR2 is FNYEAQ. CDR3: CASSIFTGGVTEAFF. Written as DNA, the CDR3 is TGTGCCAGCAGCATCTTTACAGGGGGGGTCACTGAAGCTTTCTTT.

V is TRBV10-3 and J is TRBJ2-3, with a possible D match to TRBD2 (6 bases). The CDR3 has 17 residues. Per germline, CDR1 ENHRY and CDR2 SYGVKD. Trimming pared 3 bases from V and 0 bases from J, leaving 16 bases between. The CDR3: CAISDPDSGSSTDTQYF. DNA for the CDR3: TGTGCCATCAGTGATCCGGATAGCGGTTCTAGCACAGATACGCAGTATTTT.

The V and J genes are TRBV27 and TRBJ2-2; tentative D call: TRBD1 (6 bases). V lost 0 bases to trimming and J lost 4 bases, with 12 bases between them. There are 16 residues in the CDR3. In germline, CDR1 is MNHEY, CDR2 SMNVEV (reference sequence). DNA for the CDR3: TGTGCCAGCAGTTTATCCGCAGGGGCCTCCACCGGGGAGCTGTTTTTT. Amino acid sequence: CASSLSAGASTGELFF.

The chain employs TRBV9 and TRBJ1-2; 9 nucleotides align to TRBD1. This CDR3 is 14 amino acids long. CDR1 and CDR2 (germline): SGDLS, YYNGEE. V trimming: 4 bases; J trimming: 2 bases; junction bases outside the gene matches: 3. The CDR3 protein is CASSLTGGNYGYTF. As DNA, the CDR3 is TGTGCCAGCAGCCTCACAGGGGGCAACTATGGCTACACCTTC.

CDR3 nucleotide sequence: TGTGCCAGCAGCCCCTCGCCGGGGGTGGACTATGGCTACACCTTC. Its protein product is CASSPSPGVDYGYTF. The V gene is TRBV5-4, the J gene TRBJ1-2; D is perhaps TRBD1 (5 bases). V dropped 4 bases and J dropped 3 bases, with 16 bases sitting between them. The CDR3 is 15 residues long. Looked up from germline, CDR1 is SGHNT and CDR2 is YYREEE (reference sequence).

The chain has TRBV24-1 and TRBJ2-7, with 8 bases lining up with TRBD1. This CDR3 contains 16 residues. Trimming cost V 3 bases and J 1 base; bases outside gene matches: 7. The germline V gene encodes CDR1 KGHDR and CDR2 SFDVKD. CDR3 sequence (DNA): TGTGCCACCAGTGATAAGGGCAGGGGGCGTTCCTACGAGCAGTACTTC. It translates to CATSDKGRGRSYEQYF.